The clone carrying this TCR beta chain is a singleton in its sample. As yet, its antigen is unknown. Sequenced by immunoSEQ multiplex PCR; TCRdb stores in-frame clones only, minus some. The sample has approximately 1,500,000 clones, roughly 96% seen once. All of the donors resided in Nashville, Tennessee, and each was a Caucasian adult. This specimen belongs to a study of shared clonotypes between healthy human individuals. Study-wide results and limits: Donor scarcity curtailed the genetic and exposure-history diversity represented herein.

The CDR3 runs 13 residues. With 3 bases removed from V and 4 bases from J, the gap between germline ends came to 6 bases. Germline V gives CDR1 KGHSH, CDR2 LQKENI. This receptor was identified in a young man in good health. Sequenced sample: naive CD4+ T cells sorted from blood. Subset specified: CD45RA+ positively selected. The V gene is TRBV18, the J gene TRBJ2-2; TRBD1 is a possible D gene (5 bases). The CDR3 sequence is CASSPDSTGELFF. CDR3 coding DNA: TGTGCCAGCTCACCTGACAGCACCGGGGAGCTGTTTTTT.